A single sample gave rise to the 21 T cell receptor beta chains below, sequenced in a study of shared clonotypes between healthy human individuals. Only CD45RO-negative cells positively selected for CCR7 counted as naive CD8 cells, so terminally differentiated effector memory CD45RA+ cells were excluded. Measured with immunoSEQ multiplex PCR; TCRdb has only the in-frame clones, and not every one. The table lists about 1,900,000 clones, less than 95% of them singletons. Specimen: naive CD8+ T cells sorted from blood. These receptors all come from a man between 18 and 29 years old in good health.

This sequence joins TRBV6-5 and TRBJ1-4; D might be TRBD1 (5 bases). Germline-derived CDR1 and CDR2 are MNHEY and SVGAGI. The CDR3 contains 15 residues. V lost 4 bases, J lost 4 bases, and 13 bases lay in between. The CDR3 loop reads CASSSGQALNEKLFF. CDR3 in DNA: TGTGCCAGCAGTTCGGGGCAGGCCCTTAATGAAAAACTGTTTTTT.

The rearrangement uses TRBV7-8 and TRBJ2-5; TRBD2 agrees at 8 bases. Unmatched junction bases numbered 13, after V lost 4 bases and J lost 0 bases. From germline, CDR1 is SGHVS and CDR2 FQNEAQ. This CDR3 region has 18 residues. The CDR3 loop is CASSSLPFGGRHQETQYF. The CDR3, as DNA: TGTGCCAGCAGCTCGCTCCCCTTTGGCGGGAGGCACCAAGAGACCCAGTACTTC.

CDR3: CASSFGQGAYETQYF. DNA of the CDR3: TGTGCCAGCAGTTTCGGACAGGGGGCTTATGAGACCCAGTACTTC. The genes are TRBV27 and TRBJ2-5, with 11 positions matching TRBD1. Trimming cost V 3 bases and J 5 bases; bases outside gene matches: 5. This CDR3 region has 15 residues. Germline CDR1 MNHEY, CDR2 SMNVEV (reference sequence).

The chain has TRBV7-9 and TRBJ1-2; maybe TRBD1 (5 bases). The CDR3 contains 14 residues. In germline, CDR1 is SEHNR, CDR2 FQNEAQ (reference sequence). In DNA, the CDR3 is TGTGCTAGTCGAGGTGGGGCTTCGGGTTATGGCTACACCTTC. Translated: CASRGGASGYGYTF.

This clone was recorded once. J is TRBJ1-6 and V is TRBV27; D is ambiguous. Germline V gene sequence: CDR1 MNHEY, CDR2 SMNVEV (reference sequence). CDR3 length equals 13 residues. V was pared by 2 bases and J by 8 bases, with 7 bases between. CDR3 nucleotides: TGTGCCAGCAGTTTAGGACGGGATTCACCCCTCCACTTT. It specifies CASSLGRDSPLHF.

CDR3 region: CASSQFTSGSSYEQYF. CDR3 DNA: TGCGCCAGCAGCCAGTTCACTAGCGGAAGCTCCTACGAGCAGTACTTC. The chain has TRBV4-3 and TRBJ2-7; TRBD2 matches at 8 bases. The CDR3 contains 16 residues. CDR1 is LGHNA and CDR2 is YSLEER in the germline V gene. V shed 3 bases, J shed 0 bases, and the junction held 7 bases outside the gene matches.

To note about this clone: This same CDR3 is encoded by further DNA sequences in the sample. The chain is built from TRBV30 and TRBJ1-3; no clear D. V gave up 2 bases and J gave up 0 bases, with 8 bases separating them. The CDR3 sequence is 14 residues long. Germline V lookup: CDR1 GTSNPN, CDR2 SVGIG (reference sequence). For the CDR3, the DNA is TGTGCCTGGAGTCCGGGAAACTCTGGAAACACCATATATTTT. This gives the protein CAWSPGNSGNTIYF.

Notes on this clone: The same CDR3 can be traced to other DNA sequences in this sample. V gene TRBV6-5 combines with J gene TRBJ2-7; D perhaps matches TRBD2 (6 bases). The CDR3 has 14 amino acids. V was cut by 2 bases and J by 4 bases, with 12 bases left in between. The germline V gene has CDR1 MNHEY and CDR2 SVGAGI. CDR3 bases: TGTGCCAGCAGTTACGACGGGAGTTCGTACGAGCAGTACTTC. This codes for CASSYDGSSYEQYF.

This chain connects TRBV19 to TRBJ1-6; 8 bases agree with TRBD1. This CDR3 contains 15 residues. V lost 5 bases and J lost 5; bases outside the gene matches: 5. The germline CDR1 and CDR2 sequences are LNHDA and SQIVND (reference sequence). The DNA for the CDR3 is TGTGCCAGTAGTTCGAGGGGACAGGATAATTCACCCCTCCACTTT. Residues: CASSSRGQDNSPLHF.

The chain combines TRBV4-1 with TRBJ2-5; D might be TRBD2 (6 bases). Trimming cost V 1 base and J 4 bases, with 16 bases left between them. CDR1 and CDR2 (germline): MGHRA, YSYEKL. There are 16 residues in the CDR3. The CDR3 nucleotides are TGCGCCAGCAGCCAAGTAATCGGGAGTGACAGAGAGACCCAGTACTTC. This codes for CASSQVIGSDRETQYF.

The rearrangement uses TRBV5-1 and TRBJ2-2; 11 bases line up with TRBD1. Germline V gene data show CDR1 as SGHRS and CDR2 as YFSETQ. V gave up 4 bases and J gave up 6 bases; unmatched junction bases: 8. The CDR3 runs 16 residues. This CDR3 reads CASSPSPGQGAGELFF. The CDR3 coding sequence is TGCGCCAGCAGCCCCTCCCCGGGACAGGGGGCCGGGGAGCTGTTTTTT.

The chain is built from TRBV2 and TRBJ2-7; D not resolved. The CDR3 has 13 amino acids. V lost 4 bases and J 2 bases, leaving 9 bases between the germline ends. Per germline, CDR1 SNHLY and CDR2 FYNNEI. The CDR3 nucleotides are TGTGCCAGCAGTGGTTACCGAACCTACGAGCAGTACTTC. It is translated as CASSGYRTYEQYF.

The chain uses TRBV2 and TRBJ2-7; 8 bases are a match to TRBD1. CDR3 length equals 16 residues. Unmatched junction bases numbered 8, after V lost 4 bases and J lost 0 bases. Per the germline V gene, CDR1 is SNHLY and CDR2 is FYNNEI. CDR3 sequence reads: CASSGLRTGSSYEQYF. CDR3 bases: TGTGCCAGCAGTGGACTCAGGACAGGGAGCTCCTACGAGCAGTACTTC.

The rearrangement links TRBV10-1 to TRBJ1-1; TRBD1 agrees at 12 bases. This CDR3 region has 15 residues. Germline lookup yields CDR1 WNHNN and CDR2 SYGVQD (reference sequence). The CDR3, as DNA: TGCGATGAGGGGACAGGGGGCCGGAGGAACACTGAAGCTTTCTTT. Amino acids: CDEGTGGRRNTEAFF.

V usage is TRBV7-9 and J usage is TRBJ2-2; 9 bases fit TRBD1. Germline V gene lookup returns CDR1 SEHNR and CDR2 FQNEAQ (reference sequence). Trimming took 5 bases from V and 5 from J; bases not matched to a gene: 6. The CDR3 totals 15 residues. CDR3 DNA: TGTGCCAGCAGCGCGGGACAGGGAAAAACCGGGGAGCTGTTTTTT. It translates to CASSAGQGKTGELFF.

The J gene is TRBJ2-1, the V gene TRBV7-9; 11 bases fit TRBD1. Germline loops: CDR1 SEHNR, CDR2 FQNEAQ (reference sequence). With 5 bases clipped from V and 8 bases from J, the junction kept 8 bases outside the gene matches. This CDR3 region has 15 residues. CDR3 residues: CASSHRDRGIDEQFF. CDR3 nucleotides: TGTGCCAGCAGCCATCGGGACAGGGGGATCGATGAGCAGTTCTTC.

V is TRBV4-1 and J is TRBJ1-1; 7 bases agree with TRBD1. The CDR3 sequence is 15 residues long. With 1 base clipped from V and 5 bases from J, the junction kept 7 bases outside the gene matches. Germline lookup yields CDR1 MGHRA and CDR2 YSYEKL. DNA for the CDR3: TGCGCCAGCAGCCAAGCCCGACAGGGAGGGACTGAAGCTTTCTTT. This encodes CASSQARQGGTEAFF.

V and J are TRBV10-1 and TRBJ1-3; D uncertain. CDR3 size: 14 residues. Germline-derived CDR1 and CDR2 are WNHNN and SYGVQD (reference sequence). V dropped 4 bases and J dropped 1 base, with 8 bases sitting between them. CDR3 in amino acids: CASSGSSSGNTIYF. The CDR3 DNA reads as TGCGCCAGCAGTGGGTCATCGTCTGGAAACACCATATATTTT.

On this clone itself: The sample contains more than one DNA sequence encoding this CDR3. The J gene is TRBJ2-7, the V gene TRBV9, with 11 bases matching TRBD2. This CDR3 contains 14 residues. Germline V gives CDR1 SGDLS, CDR2 YYNGEE. J was trimmed by 3 bases and V by 1 base; bases with no gene match: 0. The CDR3 DNA reads as TGTGCCAGCAGCGTAACTAGCGGGAGCTACGAGCAGTACTTC. Translated, it gives CASSVTSGSYEQYF.

The chain joins TRBV28 to TRBJ1-5; D is unclear. Trimming removed 5 bases from V and 0 bases from J, with 8 bases in between. The CDR3 sequence is 14 residues long. The germline gives CDR1 MDHEN, CDR2 SYDVKM. The CDR3 spells CASSLPYSNQPQHF. In DNA form, the CDR3 reads TGTGCCAGCAGTCTTCCTTATAGCAATCAGCCCCAGCATTTT. Using reference TRBV28 and TRBJ1-5 for the parts outside the CDR3, the full variable domain is DVKVTQSSRYLVKRTGEKVFLECVQDMDHENMFWYRQDPGLGLRLIYFSYDVKMKEKGDIPEGYSVSREKKERFSLILESASTNQTSMYLCASSLPYSNQPQHFGDGTRLSIL.

This clone is a singleton in its sample. This sequence joins TRBV19 and TRBJ2-7; 10 positions match TRBD1. Per germline, CDR1 LNHDA and CDR2 SQIVND (reference sequence). Trimming at V came to 7 bases and at J to 0 bases, leaving 3 bases not matched to a gene. The CDR3 loop spans 14 amino acids. The CDR3 protein is CASTDRGDSYEQYF. The CDR3 DNA is TGTGCCAGTACGGACAGGGGGGACTCCTACGAGCAGTACTTC. The variable domain in full, completed from reference TRBV19 and TRBJ2-7, reads DGGITQSPKYLFRKEGQNVTLSCEQNLNHDAMYWYRQDPGQGLRLIYYSQIVNDFQKGDIAEGYSVSREKKESFPLTVTSAQKNPTAFYLCASTDRGDSYEQYFGPGTRLTVT.